The clone carrying this T cell receptor (beta chain) was seen repeatedly, ten times or more. Its specificity is unknown. A single record per CDR3 protein comes from TCRdb applying MiXCR to the multiplex PCR reads. The table records approximately 100,000 distinct CDR3 sequences, 30% of them present only once. Samples came from axillary lymph nodes draining the breast cancer. V was trimmed by 3 bases and J by 4 bases, leaving 15 bases between them. CDR1 and CDR2 (germline): KGHSH, LQKENI. The CDR3 runs 15 residues. This record comes from a study of breast tumors, draining lymph nodes, adjacent tissues. Whole-study findings and limits: Tumor and nontumor repertoires were significantly more similar in luminal-like than in basal-like breast cancer.

Sequenced material: axillary lymph node tissue. The source of this sequence is a female donor with breast cancer. Some clones in this sample may be carry-over from other donors' samples. This chain connects TRBV18 to TRBJ1-2; D ambiguous. CDR3: CASSPSRAGTYGYTF. The CDR3 DNA reads as TGTGCCAGCTCACCGTCTAGGGCCGGAACCTATGGCTACACCTTC.